The 20 T cell receptor beta chains below all came from one sample that was sequenced in a study of molecular identifiers for immune sequencing clone quantification. TCRdb re-called the PCR reads with MiXCR, one entry per CDR3 protein. The sample contains about 330,000 distinct CDR3 sequences, roughly 24% of which appear only once. The sample consisted of naive CD8+ T cells from blood, with Jurkat cell RNA spiked in. Documented subset: FACS-sorted CD8+CD4-CCR7+CD45RA+ naive T cells. These receptor sequences come from a human donor in good health. Some libraries in this study had Jurkat cell RNA spiked in.

The V call is TRBV4-3, the J call TRBJ1-3; D is undetermined. Germline V gene data show CDR1 as LGHNA and CDR2 as YSLEER. The CDR3 covers 17 residues. Trimming cost V 0 bases and J 2 bases, with 14 bases left between them. DNA of the CDR3: TGCGCCAGCAGCCAAGATTTTAGCGGTTTGACTGGAAACACCATATATTTT. This codes for CASSQDFSGLTGNTIYF.

On this clonotype itself: A clone one base away is much larger, so this may be a read error. The chain employs TRBV5-6 and TRBJ2-7, with D uncertain. The germline CDR1 and CDR2 sequences are SGHDT and YYEEEE. V was shortened by 4 bases and J by 9 bases, with 20 bases between the two germline ends. The CDR3 has 14 residues. DNA of the CDR3: TGTGCCAGCAGCCCCGACGGTATCCTACGAGTGCAGTACTTC. Amino acids: CASSPDGILRVQYF. The variable domain in full, with the rest retrieved from reference TRBV5-6 and TRBJ2-7, is DAGVTQSPTHLIKTRGQQVTLRCSPKSGHDTVSWYQQALGQGPQFIFQYYEEEERQRGNFPDRFSGHQFPNYSSELNVNALLLGDSALYLCASSPDGILRVQYFGPGTRLTVT.

This clonotype was seen a few times. The chain has TRBV12-3 or TRBV12-4 and TRBJ1-1, with a possible D match to TRBD1 (6 bases). The CDR3 sequence is 15 residues long. V was cut by 5 bases and J by 11 bases, with 24 bases left in between. The CDR3 protein is CASSKPQGYYRAAFF. CDR3 nucleotide sequence: TGTGCCAGCAGTAAACCACAGGGTTATTATCGGGCGGCTTTCTTT.

This clonotype was detected only once. The V and J genes are TRBV20-1 and TRBJ2-3, with a tentative D call TRBD1 (6 bases). The CDR3 loop spans 13 amino acids. Looked up from germline, CDR1 is DFQATT and CDR2 is SNEGSKA (reference sequence). CDR3 sequence (DNA): TGCAGGGCGACAGGCTTTAGGTCAGATACGCAGTATTTT. It translates to CRATGFRSDTQYF.

The rearrangement links TRBV4-1 to TRBJ2-3, with TRBD2 identical over 13 bases. In germline, CDR1 is MGHRA, CDR2 YSYEKL. V was pared by 3 bases and J by 6 bases, with 12 bases of the junction left unmatched. This CDR3 has 18 amino acids. CDR3 protein: CASSQAGTSGIRADTQYF. The CDR3 nucleotides are TGCGCCAGCAGCCAGGCCGGGACTAGCGGGATTCGGGCGGATACGCAGTATTTT.

In its sample, this clonotype was seen a few times. A much larger clone differs by one base, so this may be a read error. V and J are TRBV29-1 and TRBJ2-3; 9 bases are a match to TRBD1. CDR3 length: 14 amino acids. After removal of 1 base from V and 8 bases from J, the junction contained 7 bases not matched to a gene. Germline CDR1 is SQVTM and CDR2 is ANQGSEA. This CDR3 reads CSVEGTGVAGTQYF. The CDR3 nucleotides read TGCAGCGTTGAAGGGACAGGGGTCGCAGGTACGCAGTATTTT.

This clonotype has a handful of counts. The chain has TRBV11-2 and TRBJ1-1, with unresolved D. The CDR3 is 15 residues long. Trimming took off 5 bases at V and 0 bases at J, with 13 bases between the two ends. Germline V gives CDR1 SGHAT, CDR2 FQNNGV. CDR3 residues: CASSPDGLLNTEAFF. In nucleotides, the CDR3 is TGTGCCAGCAGCCCAGACGGTCTACTGAACACTGAAGCTTTCTTT.

Notes on this clonotype: The germline gene is not matched at one end of the junction; a read error may be the cause. CDR3 sequence reads: CAISERQQETRYF. The CDR3 nucleotides read TGTGCCATCAGTGAGCGACAGCAAGAGACCCGGTACTTC. The V call is TRBV10-3, the J call TRBJ2-5, with TRBD1 as a possible D gene (5 bases). Germline-derived CDR1 and CDR2 are ENHRY and SYGVKD. The CDR3 spans 13 residues.

Worth noting for this clonotype: The germline gene is not matched at one end of the junction; a read error may be the cause. This sequence joins TRBV6-6 and TRBJ2-7; no definite D call. The CDR3 has 13 amino acids. Looked up from germline, CDR1 is MNHNY and CDR2 is SVGAGI (reference sequence). The CDR3 loop reads CASGYGSGLEQYF. Written as DNA, the CDR3 is TGTGCCAGCGGTTACGGTTCGGGCCTCGAGCAGTACTTC.

This clonotype has at least ten counts. This chain connects TRBV12-3 or TRBV12-4 to TRBJ2-2; the D is unclear. Trimming pared 3 bases from V and 0 bases from J, leaving 11 bases between. This CDR3 region has 16 residues. The CDR3 DNA sequence: TGTGCCAGCAGTTTTCCCGAAAAGACGAACACCGGGGAGCTGTTTTTT. Its protein is CASSFPEKTNTGELFF.

This clonotype was seen many times. V gene TRBV12-3 or TRBV12-4 combines with J gene TRBJ2-5, with 11 bases fitting TRBD1. This CDR3 has 14 residues. V shed 4 bases, J shed 6 bases, and the junction held 4 bases outside the gene matches. The CDR3 protein is CASSSGQGVKTQYF. CDR3 nucleotides: TGTGCCAGCAGTTCGGGACAGGGGGTAAAGACCCAGTACTTC.

This clonotype was counted at least ten times. This sequence joins TRBV7-9 and TRBJ1-1, with D unclear. This CDR3 contains 10 residues. Trimming left V 8 bases short and J 4 bases short, with 5 bases between. CDR1 and CDR2 (germline): SEHNR, FQNEAQ (reference sequence). CDR3 in amino acids: CASFPTEAFF. CDR3 in DNA: TGTGCCAGCTTTCCCACTGAAGCTTTCTTT.

As for this clonotype: A read error may be the cause here, since a much bigger clone is one base away. CDR3: CASMCGEQFF. The DNA of the CDR3 is TGTGCCAGCATGTGCGGTGAGCAGTTCTTC. This sequence joins TRBV12-3 or TRBV12-4 and TRBJ2-1, with D unresolved. This CDR3 region has 10 residues. V was shortened by 7 bases and J by 9 bases, with 7 bases between the two germline ends.

As concerns this clonotype: Relative to the germline gene, one junction end is altered; a read error may explain this. This rearrangement joins TRBV7-9 to TRBJ2-4, with D uncertain. From germline, CDR1 is SEHNR and CDR2 FQNEAQ (reference sequence). The CDR3 extends over 13 amino acids. The CDR3 loop reads CVSSLVIKNIQYF. The CDR3 DNA follows: TGCGTCAGCAGCCTGGTGATCAAAAACATTCAGTACTTC. Supplemented by reference TRBV7-9 and TRBJ2-4, the full variable domain reads DTGVSQNPRHKITKRGQNVTFRCDPISEHNRLYWYRQTLGQGPEFLTYFQNEAQLEKSRLLSDRFSAERPKGSFSTLEIQRTEQGDSAMYLCVSSLVIKNIQYFGAGTRLSVL.

Ten or more counts support this clonotype. The rearrangement joins TRBV6-5 to TRBJ2-2; D gene uncertain. The germline V and J ends were trimmed by 6 bases and 0 bases, with 11 bases remaining between them. CDR3 length: 15 residues. Germline loops: CDR1 MNHEY, CDR2 SVGAGI. CDR3 coding DNA: TGTGCCAGCAGCCCGATGGGCCCGAACACCGGGGAGCTGTTTTTT. It codes for CASSPMGPNTGELFF.

This clonotype came up a few times. The chain has TRBV6-1 and TRBJ2-3, with TRBD1 matching 7 bases. The V segment lost 10 bases and the J segment 0 bases; nucleotides outside the gene matches: 7. There are 14 residues in the CDR3. Germline CDR1 reads MNHNS; CDR2 reads SASEGT. The CDR3 nucleotides are TGTGCCACAACAGGGGACCTGAGCACAGATACGCAGTATTTT. It codes for CATTGDLSTDTQYF.

This clonotype appeared a few times. The genes are TRBV30 and TRBJ2-1; D call uncertain. Germline V gives CDR1 GTSNPN, CDR2 SVGIG (reference sequence). Trimming took off 3 bases at V and 0 bases at J, with 12 bases between the two ends. This CDR3 spans 15 amino acids. CDR3 loop: CAWRGFASSYNEQFF. CDR3 nucleotides: TGTGCCTGGAGGGGGTTTGCGAGCTCCTACAATGAGCAGTTCTTC.

Of note for this clonotype: A much larger clone lies one base from this, so it may be a read error. The chain links TRBV7-6 to TRBJ2-6; either TRBD1 or TRBD2 may supply D (5 bases each). This CDR3 is 15 amino acids long. Germline values: CDR1 SGHVS, CDR2 FNYEAQ. The CDR3 region has the DNA TGTGCCAGCAGCCGCACAGACTCTGGGGGCAACGTCCTGACTTTC. Residues: CASSRTDSGGNVLTF.

This clonotype was counted at least ten times. The chain uses TRBV12-3 or TRBV12-4 and TRBJ1-1, with D possibly matching TRBD1 (5 bases). The CDR3 is 13 residues long. V gave up 7 bases and J gave up 2 bases, with 11 bases separating them. The CDR3 region is CASIPGYNTEAFF. CDR3 DNA sequence: TGTGCCAGCATCCCAGGGTACAACACTGAAGCTTTCTTT.

The chain couples TRBV27 to TRBJ2-7, with TRBD1 matching over 7 bases. The trim removed 0 bases at V and 1 base at J, leaving 0 bases unmatched. CDR1 MNHEY and CDR2 SMNVEV come from the germline V gene (reference sequence). The CDR3 length is 14 residues. The CDR3 here is CASSLSQGSYEQYF. In DNA form, the CDR3 reads TGTGCCAGCAGTTTATCACAGGGGTCCTACGAGCAGTACTTC.